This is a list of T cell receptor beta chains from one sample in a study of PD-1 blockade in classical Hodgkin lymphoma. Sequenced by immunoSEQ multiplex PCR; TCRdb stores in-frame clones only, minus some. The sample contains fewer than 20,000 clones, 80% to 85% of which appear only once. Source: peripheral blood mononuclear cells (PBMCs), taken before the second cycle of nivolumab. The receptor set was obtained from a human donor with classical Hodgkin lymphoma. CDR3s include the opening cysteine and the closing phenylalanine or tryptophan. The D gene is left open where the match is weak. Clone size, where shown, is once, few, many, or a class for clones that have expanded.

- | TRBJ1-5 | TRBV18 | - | TGTGCCAGCTCACCAAGAATGGCCGGACTCCTTGATTGGCCCCAGCATTTT | CASSPRMAGLLDWPQHF
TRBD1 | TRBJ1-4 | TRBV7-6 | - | TGTGCCAGCAGCTCTAGGACAGGGCCTAATGAAAAACTGTTTTTT | CASSSRTGPNEKLFF
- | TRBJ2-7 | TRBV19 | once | TGTGCCAGTAGTCACCGGACGAAGTCCTACGAGCAGTACTTC | CASSHRTKSYEQYF
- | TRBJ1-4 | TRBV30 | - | TGTGCCTGGAGTTTTCAGGGTTCAACTAATGAAAAACTGTTTTTT | CAWSFQGSTNEKLFF
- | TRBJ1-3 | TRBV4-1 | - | TGCGCCAGCAGCCAAGACCCAGGGTGGGGTGGAAACACCATATATTTT | CASSQDPGWGGNTIYF
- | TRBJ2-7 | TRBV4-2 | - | TGTGCCAGCAGCCAAGAAGCTCTCGCCTTCTACGAGCAGTACTTC | CASSQEALAFYEQYF
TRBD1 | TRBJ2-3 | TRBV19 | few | TGTGCCAGTAGTCAAGGACAGGCCGGCACAGATACGCAGTATTTT | CASSQGQAGTDTQYF
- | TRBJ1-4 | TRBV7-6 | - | TGTGCCAGCAGCTTATCAGGGATTAATGAAAAACTGTTTTTT | CASSLSGINEKLFF
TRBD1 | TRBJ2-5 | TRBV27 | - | TGTGCCAGCAGTGCGGGACAGGGAAATGGAGAGACCCAGTACTTC | CASSAGQGNGETQYF
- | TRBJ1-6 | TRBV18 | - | TGTGCCAGCTCACCGGGGGTCGACCAGTCACCCCTCCACTTT | CASSPGVDQSPLHF
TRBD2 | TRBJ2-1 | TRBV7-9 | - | TGTGCCAGCAGCTTAGCCACTAGCGGGGATCTCGTAGGGCAGTTCTTC | CASSLATSGDLVGQFF
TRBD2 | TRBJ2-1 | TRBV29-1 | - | TGCAGCGTTGGGCTTAGCGGGAGATCTTCCAATGAGCAGTTCTTC | CSVGLSGRSSNEQFF
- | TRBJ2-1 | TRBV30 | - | TGTGCCTGGAGTGTAGCATTGGGACACAATGAGCAGTTCTTC | CAWSVALGHNEQFF
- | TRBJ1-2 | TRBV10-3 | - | TGTGCCACCGCAGGGGAGGGGCCGAGAGTGGGCTACACCTTC | CATAGEGPRVGYTF
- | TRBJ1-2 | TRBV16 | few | TGTGCCAGCAGCCAATCCGGGGTTCAGGGGACCTATGGCTACACCTTC | CASSQSGVQGTYGYTF
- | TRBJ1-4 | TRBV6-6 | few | TGTGCCAGCAGTTGGGGGGTTGGCAGGGGTCATGAAAAACTGTTTTTT | CASSWGVGRGHEKLFF
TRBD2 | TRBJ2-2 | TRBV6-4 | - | TGTGCCAGCAGTCTTAGCGGGGGCGGCACCGGGGAGCTGTTTTTT | CASSLSGGGTGELFF
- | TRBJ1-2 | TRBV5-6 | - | TGTGCCAGCAGCTTGGTTACAGAATATGGCTACACCTTC | CASSLVTEYGYTF
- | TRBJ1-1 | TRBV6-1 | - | TGTGCCAGCAGTGGCAGGGTAGGGGGGGAACTAGATGCTTTCTTT | CASSGRVGGELDAFF
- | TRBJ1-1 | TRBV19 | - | TGTGCCAGTAGAATAAGTAGAGGGAAGACTGAAGCTTTCTTT | CASRISRGKTEAFF
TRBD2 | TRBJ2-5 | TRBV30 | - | TGTGCCTGGGACGCTAGCGGGGGGGCGGAGACCCAGTACTTC | CAWDASGGAETQYF
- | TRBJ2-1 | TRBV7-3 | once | TGTGCCAGCAGCGTACCCTCAAAAGCGCCTCCCCGGTACAATGAGCAGTTCTTC | CASSVPSKAPPRYNEQFF
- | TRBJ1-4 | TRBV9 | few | TGTGCCAGCAGCGTAGGCGGAACCCTAAATGAAAAACTGTTTTTT | CASSVGGTLNEKLFF
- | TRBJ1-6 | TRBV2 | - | TGTGCCAGCATTCGGTCCTTCAGCTCCTATAATTCACCCCTCCACTTT | CASIRSFSSYNSPLHF
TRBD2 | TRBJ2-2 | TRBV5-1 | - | TGCGCCAGCACGAGGGGCGCGGGACTAGCGGGAGATCACACCGGGGAGCTGTTTTTT | CASTRGAGLAGDHTGELFF
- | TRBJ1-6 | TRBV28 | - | TGTGCCAGCAGTTTGGGGGGGACACCAAATTCACCCCTCCACTTT | CASSLGGTPNSPLHF
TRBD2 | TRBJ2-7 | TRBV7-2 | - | TGTGCCAGCAGCCTCGGACTAGCGGGGGGATACGAGCAGTACTTC | CASSLGLAGGYEQYF
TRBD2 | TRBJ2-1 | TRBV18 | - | TGTGCCAGCTCACCGTACGGCGGGAGAACGCGAAATGAGCAGTTCTTC | CASSPYGGRTRNEQFF
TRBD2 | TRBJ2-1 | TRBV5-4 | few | TGTGCCAGCAGCGCCGGACTAGCGCTTTACAATGAGCAGTTCTTC | CASSAGLALYNEQFF
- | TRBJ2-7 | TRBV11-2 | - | TGTGCCAGCAGCTTAGTTGGCCAGTACTCCTACGAGCAGTACTTC | CASSLVGQYSYEQYF
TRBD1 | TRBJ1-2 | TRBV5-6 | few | TGTGCCAGCAGCTCGGGACAGCTCTATGGCTACACCTTC | CASSSGQLYGYTF
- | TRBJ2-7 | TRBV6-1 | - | TGTGCCAGCAGTGATGGACAGATTCGCTACGAGCAGTACTTC | CASSDGQIRYEQYF
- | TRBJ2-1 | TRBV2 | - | TGTGCCAGCAGTGAAGAACACGGTGGGAATGAGCAGTTCTTC | CASSEEHGGNEQFF
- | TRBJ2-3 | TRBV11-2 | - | TGTGCCAGCAGGGGCTTGACAGATACGCAGTATTTT | CASRGLTDTQYF
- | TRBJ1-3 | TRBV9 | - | TGTGCCAGCAGCGTAGCGCAATACTCTGGAAACACCATATATTTT | CASSVAQYSGNTIYF
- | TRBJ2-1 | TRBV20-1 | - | TGCAGTGCTAGAGGAGGGTATGAGCAGTTCTTC | CSARGGYEQFF
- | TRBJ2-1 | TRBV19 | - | TGTGCCAGTAGTCCCCGCGGGGTCGTAGCGTGGGGGAATGAGCAGTTCTTC | CASSPRGVVAWGNEQFF
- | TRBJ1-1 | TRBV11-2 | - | TGTGCCAGCACCAACGTGGGGTACAGGTTGAACACTGAAGCTTTCTTT | CASTNVGYRLNTEAFF
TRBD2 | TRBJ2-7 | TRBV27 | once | TGTGCCAGCAGTTTCTGGGGGGGGTCCTCCTACGAGCAGTACTTC | CASSFWGGSSYEQYF
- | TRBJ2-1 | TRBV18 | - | TGTGCCAGCTCGCCCGGGATCACGGATGAGCAGTTCTTC | CASSPGITDEQFF
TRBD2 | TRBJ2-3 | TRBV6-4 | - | TGTGCCAGCAGCCACGAGAGCGGGGGCGGTGGAAGAAAACAGTATTTT | CASSHESGGGGRKQYF
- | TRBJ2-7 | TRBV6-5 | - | TGTGCCAGCGGGGACCATTACGAGCAGTACTTC | CASGDHYEQYF